One and the same sample provided the 16 T cell receptor beta chains below, sequenced in a study of shared clonotypes between healthy human individuals. CD45RO negativity and positive selection for CCR7 defined naive CD8 cells, a population that excluded terminally differentiated effector memory CD45RA+ cells. Profiled with immunoSEQ multiplex PCR; TCRdb holds only in-frame clones, not every one. The data hold about 2,200,000 clones, with 90% to 95% observed a single time. Sequenced: naive CD8+ T cells from PBMCs. These receptors were collected from a man aged 18 to 35 in good health. Some clones in this sample may be carry-over from other donors' samples.

The J gene is TRBJ2-1, the V gene TRBV9; D ambiguous. V lost 4 bases to trimming and J lost 2 bases, with 13 bases between them. The germline CDR1 and CDR2 sequences are SGDLS and YYNGEE. The CDR3 is made up of 15 amino acids. As DNA, the CDR3 is TGTGCCAGCAGCCCCCATGGTGGCGCCTACAATGAGCAGTTCTTC. Translation gives CASSPHGGAYNEQFF.

The chain recombines TRBV6-5 with TRBJ2-2, with D possibly being TRBD2 (6 bases). Trimming pared 5 bases from V and 6 bases from J, leaving 10 bases between. The germline CDR1 and CDR2 sequences are MNHEY and SVGAGI. This CDR3 comprises 13 residues. CDR3 sequence reads: CASSPWRAGELFF. Here the CDR3 DNA reads TGTGCCAGCAGTCCCTGGAGGGCCGGGGAGCTGTTTTTT.

The chain employs TRBV9 and TRBJ1-2, with a weak D call TRBD1 (5 bases). V was cut by 3 bases and J by 4 bases, with 19 bases left in between. Germline V CDR1 and CDR2: SGDLS, YYNGEE. There are 16 residues in the CDR3. The CDR3 nucleotides read TGTGCCAGCAGCGACACCGGGACCCGAAGCCTCTATGGCTACACCTTC. Residues: CASSDTGTRSLYGYTF.

In this sample, this clone turned up once. Other DNA sequences from this sample encode an identical CDR3 as well. The chain recombines TRBV18 with TRBJ2-7; D remains unclear. Trimming left V 3 bases short and J 2 bases short, with 5 bases between. This CDR3 has 12 residues. Germline CDR1 KGHSH, CDR2 LQKENI. The chain's CDR3 is CASSPRTYEQYF. The DNA for the CDR3 is TGTGCCAGCTCACCCAGAACCTACGAGCAGTACTTC.

The chain uses TRBV5-1 and TRBJ2-7, with D maybe TRBD1 (6 bases). This CDR3 comprises 15 residues. Germline CDR1 is SGHRS and CDR2 is YFSETQ. V lost 4 bases and J 7 bases, leaving 21 bases between the germline ends. CDR3: CASSLVGTPVGEQYF. The CDR3 bases are TGCGCCAGCAGCCTGGTTGGGACACCGGTGGGGGAGCAGTACTTC.

V and J are TRBV11-2 and TRBJ1-1; D possibly corresponds to TRBD1 (5 bases). Germline V CDR1 and CDR2: SGHAT, FQNNGV. Trimming took off 0 bases at V and 1 base at J, with 18 bases between the two ends. The CDR3 spans 18 residues. The CDR3 is CASSLDVGVIGPNTEAFF. The CDR3, as DNA: TGTGCCAGCAGCTTAGATGTAGGGGTTATTGGGCCGAACACTGAAGCTTTCTTT.

V gene TRBV27 combines with J gene TRBJ1-4, with 7 bases that match TRBD1. With 5 bases clipped from V and 0 bases from J, the junction kept 12 bases outside the gene matches. CDR1 is MNHEY, CDR2 SMNVEV, per germline (reference sequence). The CDR3 length is 18 residues. CDR3 sequence: CASSATGVTLATNEKLFF. The CDR3 DNA reads as TGTGCCAGCAGTGCAACAGGGGTCACACTTGCAACTAATGAAAAACTGTTTTTT. Full variable domain (missing parts from reference TRBV27 and TRBJ1-4): EAQVTQNPRYLITVTGKKLTVTCSQNMNHEYMSWYRQDPGLGLRQIYYSMNVEVTDKGDVPEGYKVSRKEKRNFPLILESPSPNQTSLYFCASSATGVTLATNEKLFFGSGTQLSVL.

The rearrangement joins TRBV19 to TRBJ2-7, with D hard to call. Trimming shortened V by 6 bases and J by 0 bases, and 12 bases separated the two germline ends. Germline V gene data show CDR1 as LNHDA and CDR2 as SQIVND (reference sequence). The CDR3 length is 14 residues. CDR3 sequence reads: CASRPTASSYEQYF. The DNA for the CDR3 is TGTGCCAGTAGGCCGACGGCAAGCTCCTACGAGCAGTACTTC.

V and J are TRBV9 and TRBJ2-1, with TRBD1 as a possible D gene (6 bases). Germline assignment: CDR1 SGDLS and CDR2 YYNGEE. The CDR3 has 15 amino acids. V lost 2 bases and J lost 2, with 11 bases in between. The CDR3 is CASSVTRGTYNEQFF. The CDR3 DNA reads as TGTGCCAGCAGCGTTACTAGGGGGACCTACAATGAGCAGTTCTTC.

The CDR3 protein is CASSPGPRGLFF. As DNA, the CDR3 is TGCGCCAGCAGTCCAGGCCCTAGGGGACTGTTTTTT. The chain joins TRBV4-1 to TRBJ1-4; possibly TRBD1 for D (5 bases). Trimming shortened V by 6 bases and J by 13 bases, and 15 bases separated the two germline ends. The CDR3 length is 12 residues. The germline V gene has CDR1 MGHRA and CDR2 YSYEKL.

This clone was found once. This chain links TRBV4-1 with TRBJ2-7, with D perhaps matching TRBD1 or TRBD2 (5 bases each). The CDR3 is made up of 13 amino acids. Germline CDR1 and CDR2: MGHRA and YSYEKL. The V and J ends lost 5 bases and 1 base respectively, with 9 bases between them. The CDR3: CASSWDQSYEQYF. In nucleotides, the CDR3 is TGCGCCAGCAGCTGGGACCAGTCCTACGAGCAGTACTTC.

The V call is TRBV11-2, the J call TRBJ2-7; no reliable D call. Trimming pared 3 bases from V and 0 bases from J, leaving 9 bases between. The length of the CDR3 is 14 residues. Germline V gene data show CDR1 as SGHAT and CDR2 as FQNNGV. CDR3 in DNA: TGTGCCAGCAGCTTCGACACCTACTCCTACGAGCAGTACTTC. It encodes CASSFDTYSYEQYF.

V and J are TRBV29-1 and TRBJ2-5, with D maybe TRBD1 (5 bases). CDR1 and CDR2 from the germline V gene are SQVTM and ANQGSEA. The CDR3 is made up of 14 amino acids. V was pared by 4 bases and J by 0 bases, with 12 bases between. As DNA, the CDR3 is TGCAGCGTTGGGGGTGTCAGGGACCAAGAGACCCAGTACTTC. Its protein is CSVGGVRDQETQYF.

The chain combines TRBV28 with TRBJ2-2; the D gene is possibly TRBD1 (6 bases). Germline V gives CDR1 MDHEN, CDR2 SYDVKM. V was pared by 1 base and J by 1 base, with 34 bases between. The CDR3 contains 24 residues. The CDR3 is CASSLFTTSQTRDTPTGNTGELFF. CDR3 coding DNA: TGTGCCAGCAGTTTATTCACGACTTCCCAGACCCGGGACACCCCCACGGGGAACACCGGGGAGCTGTTTTTT.

This chain joins TRBV28 and TRBJ2-2; no definite D call. V gave up 3 bases and J gave up 8 bases, with 7 bases separating them. Germline CDR1 is MDHEN and CDR2 is SYDVKM. CDR3 length: 12 residues. The CDR3 sequence is CASSFKKGELFF. CDR3 nucleotides: TGTGCCAGCAGTTTTAAGAAGGGGGAGCTGTTTTTT.

Details on this clone: Other DNA sequences within the sample encode an identical CDR3. The chain has TRBV9 and TRBJ2-7, with unresolved D. CDR3 length: 10 amino acids. Trimming removed 5 bases from V and 5 bases from J, with 5 bases in between. Germline CDR1 and CDR2: SGDLS and YYNGEE. The CDR3 DNA sequence: TGTGCCAGCAGTGGGGACGAGCAGTACTTC. It is translated as CASSGDEQYF.